The next 5 T cell receptor beta chains were all read from a single sample in a study of cytomegalovirus exposure and HLA in healthy donors. Primers: 60 Vbeta forward and 13 Jbeta reverse. Profiling relied on immunoSEQ multiplex PCR, and the TCRdb table lists in-frame clones only, not all of them. The sample includes roughly 160,000 clones, roughly 80% of them seen just once. Sequencing was carried out using PBMCs. The receptors here all came from a woman in her forties or fifties in good health and CMV-seronegative.

CDR3 bases: TGTGCCAGCTCACCTCTCGACGGGACTAGATACGAGCAGTACTTC. Translated: CASSPLDGTRYEQYF. The chain couples TRBV18 to TRBJ2-7; TRBD2 aligns across 8 bases. Germline loops: CDR1 KGHSH, CDR2 LQKENI. The CDR3 spans 15 residues. The V segment lost 3 bases and the J segment 4 bases; nucleotides outside the gene matches: 8.

The chain is built from TRBV27 and TRBJ2-1; 11 bases line up with TRBD2. Germline trimming cut 7 bases from V and 7 bases from J; bases unmatched to any gene: 6. The CDR3 consists of 14 residues. The germline V gene encodes CDR1 MNHEY and CDR2 SMNVEV (reference sequence). As DNA, the CDR3 is TGTGCCAGCACCCCACTAGCGGGAGTGAATGAGCAGTTCTTC. Residues: CASTPLAGVNEQFF.

J is TRBJ2-1 and V is TRBV30; D gene unclear. This CDR3 region has 14 residues. V shed 2 bases and J shed 2 bases, with 10 bases lying between them. From germline, CDR1 is GTSNPN and CDR2 SVGIG (reference sequence). CDR3 coding DNA: TGTGCCTGGAGTTCGTACAGAGCCTACAATGAGCAGTTCTTC. The encoded protein is CAWSSYRAYNEQFF.

As for this clone: A read error may produce the germline difference seen at one junction end. The chain joins TRBV6-5 to TRBJ1-2; D is unresolved. Germline V gives CDR1 MNHEY, CDR2 SVGAGI. The CDR3 runs 14 residues. In nucleotides, the CDR3 is TGTGCCAACAGTGACACTCTCGCTAACTATGGCTACACCTTC. This translates into CANSDTLANYGYTF.

This chain uses TRBV18 with TRBJ2-1, with TRBD2 matching 13 bases. This CDR3 is 17 amino acids long. The V gene's germline CDR1 is KGHSH and CDR2 LQKENI. Trimming at V came to 6 bases and at J to 4 bases, leaving 9 bases not matched to a gene. As DNA, the CDR3 is TGTGCCAGCTCCCCCCGTGCGGGACTAGCGGGGTACAATGAGCAGTTCTTC. Translating gives CASSPRAGLAGYNEQFF. The full variable domain, with the rest looked up from reference TRBV18 and TRBJ2-1, is NAGVMQNPRHLVRRRGQEARLRCSPMKGHSHVYWYRQLPEEGLKFMVYLQKENIIDESGMPKERFSAEFPKEGPSILRIQQVVRGDSAAYFCASSPRAGLAGYNEQFFGPGTRLTVL.